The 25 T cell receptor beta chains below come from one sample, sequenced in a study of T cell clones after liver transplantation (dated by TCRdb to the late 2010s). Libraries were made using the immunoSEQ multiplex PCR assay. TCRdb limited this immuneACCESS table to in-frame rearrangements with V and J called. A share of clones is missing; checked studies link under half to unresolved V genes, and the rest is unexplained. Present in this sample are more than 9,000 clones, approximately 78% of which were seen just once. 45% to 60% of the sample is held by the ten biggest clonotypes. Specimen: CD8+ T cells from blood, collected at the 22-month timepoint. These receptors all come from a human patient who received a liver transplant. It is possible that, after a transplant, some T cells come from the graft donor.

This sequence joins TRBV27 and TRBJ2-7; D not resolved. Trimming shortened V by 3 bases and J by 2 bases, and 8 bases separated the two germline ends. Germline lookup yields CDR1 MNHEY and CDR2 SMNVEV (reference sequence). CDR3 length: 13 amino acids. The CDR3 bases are TGTGCCAGCAGTTTCGGCGTTACCTACGAGCAGTACTTC. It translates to CASSFGVTYEQYF.

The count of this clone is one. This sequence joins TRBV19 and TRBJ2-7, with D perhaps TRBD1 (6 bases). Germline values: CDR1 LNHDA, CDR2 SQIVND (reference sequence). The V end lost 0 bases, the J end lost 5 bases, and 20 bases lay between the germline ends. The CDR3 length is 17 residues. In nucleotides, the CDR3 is TGTGCCAGTAGTATAGATCCCCTGGGACACTCATTAAACGAGCAGTACTTC. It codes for CASSIDPLGHSLNEQYF.

The CDR3 nucleotides are TGTGCCAGCAGCCCCCCGGGGGGAGAAAAACTGTTTTTT. Translation gives CASSPPGGEKLFF. The rearrangement uses TRBV7-9 and TRBJ1-4, with D tentatively TRBD1 (5 bases). V was trimmed by 5 bases and J by 8 bases, leaving 12 bases between them. In germline, CDR1 is SEHNR, CDR2 FQNEAQ (reference sequence). The CDR3 loop spans 13 amino acids.

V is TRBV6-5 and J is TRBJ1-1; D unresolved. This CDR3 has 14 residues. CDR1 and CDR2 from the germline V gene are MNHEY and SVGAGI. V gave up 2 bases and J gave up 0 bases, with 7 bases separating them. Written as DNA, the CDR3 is TGTGCCAGCAGTTACGCCCCCTTGAACACTGAAGCTTTCTTT. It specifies CASSYAPLNTEAFF.

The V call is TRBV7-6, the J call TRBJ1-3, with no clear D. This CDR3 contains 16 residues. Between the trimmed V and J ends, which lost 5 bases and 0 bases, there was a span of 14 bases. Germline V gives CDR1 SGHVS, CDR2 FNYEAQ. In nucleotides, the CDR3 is TGTGCCAGCAGCGTACGGTACAGCAACTCTGGAAACACCATATATTTT. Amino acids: CASSVRYSNSGNTIYF.

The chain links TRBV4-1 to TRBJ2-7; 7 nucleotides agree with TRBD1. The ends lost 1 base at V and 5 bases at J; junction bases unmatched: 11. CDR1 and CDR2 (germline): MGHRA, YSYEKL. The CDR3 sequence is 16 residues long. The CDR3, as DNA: TGCGCCAGCAGCCAAGTGGACCCCGGACAGGACGACGAGCAGTACTTC. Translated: CASSQVDPGQDDEQYF.

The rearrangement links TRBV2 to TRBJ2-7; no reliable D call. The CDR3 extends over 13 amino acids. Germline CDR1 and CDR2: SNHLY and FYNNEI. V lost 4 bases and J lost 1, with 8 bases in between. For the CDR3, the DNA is TGTGCCAGCAGTGCTGGAGTTTCCTACGAGCAGTACTTC. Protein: CASSAGVSYEQYF.

The chain's CDR3 is CASSFRDRSSYEQYF. The CDR3 DNA follows: TGTGCCAGCAGCTTCCGGGACAGGAGCTCCTACGAGCAGTACTTC. The chain carries TRBV5-4 and TRBJ2-7, with 8 nucleotides matching TRBD1. The V segment lost 2 bases and the J segment 0 bases; nucleotides outside the gene matches: 4. Germline lookup yields CDR1 SGHNT and CDR2 YYREEE (reference sequence). This CDR3 contains 15 residues.

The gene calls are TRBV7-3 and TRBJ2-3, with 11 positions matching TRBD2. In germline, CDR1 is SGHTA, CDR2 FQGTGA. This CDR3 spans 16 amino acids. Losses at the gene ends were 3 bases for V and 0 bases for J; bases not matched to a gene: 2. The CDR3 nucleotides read TGTGCCAGCAGCTTTAGCGGGGGGGCAAGCACAGATACGCAGTATTTT. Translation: CASSFSGGASTDTQYF.

CDR3 DNA: TGTGCCACCAGCAGAGATTCACAGTCCAATCAGCCCCAGCATTTT. Its translation is CATSRDSQSNQPQHF. The chain links TRBV15 to TRBJ1-5; D unresolved. V was pared by 0 bases and J by 3 bases, with 9 bases between. This CDR3 comprises 15 residues. Germline loops: CDR1 LNHNV, CDR2 YYDKDF (reference sequence).

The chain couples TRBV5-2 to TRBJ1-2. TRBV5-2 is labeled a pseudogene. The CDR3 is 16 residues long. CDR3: CAANPTERRKTYGYTF. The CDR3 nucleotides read TGTGCCGCAAACCCAACTGAGAGACGAAAGACCTATGGCTACACCTTC.

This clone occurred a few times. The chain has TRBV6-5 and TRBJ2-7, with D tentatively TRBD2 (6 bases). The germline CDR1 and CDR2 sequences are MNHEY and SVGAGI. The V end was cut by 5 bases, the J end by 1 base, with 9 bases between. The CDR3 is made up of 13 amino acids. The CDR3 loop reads CASSPGLSYEQYF. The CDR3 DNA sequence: TGTGCCAGCAGTCCGGGACTTTCCTACGAGCAGTACTTC.

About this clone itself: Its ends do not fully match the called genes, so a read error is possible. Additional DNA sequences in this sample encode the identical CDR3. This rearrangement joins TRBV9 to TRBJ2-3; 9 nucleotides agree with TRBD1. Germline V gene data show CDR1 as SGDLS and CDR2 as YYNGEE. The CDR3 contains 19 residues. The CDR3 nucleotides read TGCGCCCGCAGCGACGGGGGGATGACAGGGGGACCTAGCACAGATACGCAGTATTTT. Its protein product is CARSDGGMTGGPSTDTQYF.

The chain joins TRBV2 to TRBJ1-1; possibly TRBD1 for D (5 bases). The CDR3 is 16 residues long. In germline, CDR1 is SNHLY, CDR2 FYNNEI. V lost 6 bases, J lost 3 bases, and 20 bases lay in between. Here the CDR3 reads CASSGLHRSRDTEAFF. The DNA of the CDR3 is TGTGCCAGCAGCGGTCTTCACAGGTCACGGGACACTGAAGCTTTCTTT.

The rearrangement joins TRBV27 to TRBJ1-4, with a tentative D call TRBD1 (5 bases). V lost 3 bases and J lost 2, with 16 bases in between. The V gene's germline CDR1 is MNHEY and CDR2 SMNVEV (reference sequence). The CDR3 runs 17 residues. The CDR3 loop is CASSFLRDAGTNEKLFF. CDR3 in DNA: TGTGCCAGCAGTTTTTTACGGGACGCGGGGACTAATGAAAAACTGTTTTTT.

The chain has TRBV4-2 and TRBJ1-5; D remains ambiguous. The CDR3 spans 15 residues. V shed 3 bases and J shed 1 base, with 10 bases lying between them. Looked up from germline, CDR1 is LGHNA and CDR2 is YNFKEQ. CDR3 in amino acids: CASSHSTLSNQPQHF. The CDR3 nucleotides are TGTGCCAGCAGCCATTCGACACTGAGCAATCAGCCCCAGCATTTT.

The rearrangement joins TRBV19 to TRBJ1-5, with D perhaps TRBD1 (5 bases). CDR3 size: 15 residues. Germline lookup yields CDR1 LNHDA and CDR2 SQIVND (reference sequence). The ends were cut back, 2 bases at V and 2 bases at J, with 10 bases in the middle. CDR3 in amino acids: CASSISGDRNQPQHF. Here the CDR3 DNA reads TGTGCCAGTAGTATATCGGGGGATCGCAATCAGCCCCAGCATTTT.

CDR3 DNA: TGTGCCAGCGGGACTAGCGGGGGACCCTACGAGCAGTACTTC. Its translation: CASGTSGGPYEQYF. The V gene is TRBV19, the J gene TRBJ2-7; 14 bases agree with TRBD2. From germline, CDR1 is LNHDA and CDR2 SQIVND (reference sequence). The length of the CDR3 is 14 residues. The V and J ends lost 9 bases and 2 bases, in that order; junction bases with no gene match: 3.

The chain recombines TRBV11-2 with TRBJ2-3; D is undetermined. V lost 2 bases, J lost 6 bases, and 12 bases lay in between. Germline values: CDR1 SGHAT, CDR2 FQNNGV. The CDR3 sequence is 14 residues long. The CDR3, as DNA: TGTGCCAGCAGCTTATCTCGGGCCGGGGATACGCAGTATTTT. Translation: CASSLSRAGDTQYF.

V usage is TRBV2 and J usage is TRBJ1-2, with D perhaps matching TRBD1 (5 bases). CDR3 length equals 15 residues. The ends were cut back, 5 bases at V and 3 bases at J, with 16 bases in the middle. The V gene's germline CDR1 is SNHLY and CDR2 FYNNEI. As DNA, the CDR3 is TGTGCCAGCAGTCAACCCCGAGACAGTTACTATGGCTACACCTTC. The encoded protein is CASSQPRDSYYGYTF.

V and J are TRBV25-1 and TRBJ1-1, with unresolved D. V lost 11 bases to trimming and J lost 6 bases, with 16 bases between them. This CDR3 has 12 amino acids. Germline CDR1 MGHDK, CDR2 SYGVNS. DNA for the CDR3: TGTGCCCATTCCGGGGATTTCCCTGAAGCTTTCTTT. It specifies CAHSGDFPEAFF.

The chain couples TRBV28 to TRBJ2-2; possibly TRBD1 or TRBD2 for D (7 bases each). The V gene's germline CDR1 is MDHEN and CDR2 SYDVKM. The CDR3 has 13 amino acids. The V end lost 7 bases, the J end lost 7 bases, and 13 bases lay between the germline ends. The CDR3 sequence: CASNSRGGGELFF. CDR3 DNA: TGTGCCAGCAACTCCAGGGGGGGCGGGGAGCTGTTTTTT.

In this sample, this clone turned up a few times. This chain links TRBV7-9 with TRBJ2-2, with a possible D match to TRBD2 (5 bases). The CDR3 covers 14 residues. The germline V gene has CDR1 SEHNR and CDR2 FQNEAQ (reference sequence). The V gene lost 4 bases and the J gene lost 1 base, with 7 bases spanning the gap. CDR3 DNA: TGTGCCAGCAGCTGGACTTTGAACACCGGGGAGCTGTTTTTT. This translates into CASSWTLNTGELFF.

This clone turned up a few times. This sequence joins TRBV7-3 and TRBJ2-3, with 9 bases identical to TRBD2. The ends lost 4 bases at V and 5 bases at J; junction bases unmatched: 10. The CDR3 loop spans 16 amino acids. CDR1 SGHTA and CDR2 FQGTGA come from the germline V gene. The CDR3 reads CASSSAGGGAVDTQYF. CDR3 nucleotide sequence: TGTGCCAGCAGCTCCGCAGGCGGGGGGGCCGTAGATACGCAGTATTTT.

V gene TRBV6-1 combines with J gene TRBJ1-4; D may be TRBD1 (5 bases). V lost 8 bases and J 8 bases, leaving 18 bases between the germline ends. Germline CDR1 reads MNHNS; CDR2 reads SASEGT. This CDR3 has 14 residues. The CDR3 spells CASGHGTRGEKLFF. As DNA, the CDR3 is TGTGCCAGCGGTCACGGGACTCGAGGGGAAAAACTGTTTTTT.